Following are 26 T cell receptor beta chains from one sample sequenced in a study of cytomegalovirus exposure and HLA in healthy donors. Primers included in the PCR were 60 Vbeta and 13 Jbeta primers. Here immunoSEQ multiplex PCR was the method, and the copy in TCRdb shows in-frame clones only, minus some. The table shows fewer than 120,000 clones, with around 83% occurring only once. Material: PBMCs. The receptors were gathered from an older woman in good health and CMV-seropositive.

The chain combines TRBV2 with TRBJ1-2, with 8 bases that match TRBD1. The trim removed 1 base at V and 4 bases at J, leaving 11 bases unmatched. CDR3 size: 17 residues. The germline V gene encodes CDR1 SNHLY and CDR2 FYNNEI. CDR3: CASSEGTGSAYFYGYTF. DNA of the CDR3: TGTGCCAGCAGTGAAGGGACAGGGTCCGCTTATTTCTATGGCTACACCTTC.

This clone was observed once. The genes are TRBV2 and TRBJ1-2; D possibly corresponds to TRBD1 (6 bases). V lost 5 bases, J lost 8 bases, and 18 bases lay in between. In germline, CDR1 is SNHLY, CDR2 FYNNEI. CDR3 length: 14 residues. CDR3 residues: CASSLPDSRTGYTF. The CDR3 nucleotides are TGTGCCAGCAGTTTACCGGACAGCCGTACCGGCTACACCTTC. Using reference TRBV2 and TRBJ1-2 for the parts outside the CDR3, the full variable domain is EPEVTQTPSHQVTQMGQEVILRCVPISNHLYFYWYRQILGQKVEFLVSFYNNEISEKSEIFDDQFSVERPDGSNFTLKIRSTKLEDSAMYFCASSLPDSRTGYTFGSGTRLTVV.

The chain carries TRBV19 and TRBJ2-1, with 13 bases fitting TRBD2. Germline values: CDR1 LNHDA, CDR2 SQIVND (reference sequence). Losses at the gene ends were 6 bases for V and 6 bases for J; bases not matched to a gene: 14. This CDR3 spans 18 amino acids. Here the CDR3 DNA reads TGTGCCAGTAGCCCGGGACTAGCGGGACAGGGTCCCTTCAATGAGCAGTTCTTC. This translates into CASSPGLAGQGPFNEQFF. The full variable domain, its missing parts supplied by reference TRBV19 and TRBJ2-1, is DGGITQSPKYLFRKEGQNVTLSCEQNLNHDAMYWYRQDPGQGLRLIYYSQIVNDFQKGDIAEGYSVSREKKESFPLTVTSAQKNPTAFYLCASSPGLAGQGPFNEQFFGPGTRLTVL.

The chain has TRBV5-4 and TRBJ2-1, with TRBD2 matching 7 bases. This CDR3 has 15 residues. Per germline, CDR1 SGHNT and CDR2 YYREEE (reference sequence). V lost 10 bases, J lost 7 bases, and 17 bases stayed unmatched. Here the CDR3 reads CAFNRGSGIENEQFF. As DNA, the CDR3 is TGTGCCTTCAACCGAGGGAGCGGGATAGAAAATGAGCAGTTCTTC.

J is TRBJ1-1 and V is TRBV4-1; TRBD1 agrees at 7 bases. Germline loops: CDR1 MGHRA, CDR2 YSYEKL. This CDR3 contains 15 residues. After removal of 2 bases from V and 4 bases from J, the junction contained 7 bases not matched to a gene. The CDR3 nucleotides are TGCGCCAGCAGCCAATACCGGGACAGAATCACTGAAGCTTTCTTT. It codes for CASSQYRDRITEAFF.

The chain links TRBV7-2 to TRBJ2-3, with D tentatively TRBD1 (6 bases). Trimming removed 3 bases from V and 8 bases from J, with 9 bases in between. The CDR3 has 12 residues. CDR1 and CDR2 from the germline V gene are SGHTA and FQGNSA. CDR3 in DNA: TGTGCCAGCAGCTTGGGGACAACTACGCAGTATTTT. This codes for CASSLGTTTQYF.

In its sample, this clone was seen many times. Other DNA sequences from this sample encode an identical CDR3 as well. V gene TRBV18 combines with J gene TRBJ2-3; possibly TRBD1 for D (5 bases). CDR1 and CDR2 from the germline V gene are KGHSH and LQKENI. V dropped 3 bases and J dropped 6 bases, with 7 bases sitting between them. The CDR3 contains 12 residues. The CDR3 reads CASSPGRDTQYF. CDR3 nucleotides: TGTGCCAGCTCACCGGGGCGGGATACGCAGTATTTT.

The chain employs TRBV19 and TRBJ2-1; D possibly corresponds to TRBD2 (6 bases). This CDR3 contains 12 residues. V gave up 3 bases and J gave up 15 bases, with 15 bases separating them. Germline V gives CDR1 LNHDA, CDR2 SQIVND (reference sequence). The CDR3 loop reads CASSMDREKWFF. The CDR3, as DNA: TGTGCCAGTAGTATGGATCGGGAGAAATGGTTCTTC.

CDR3 nucleotide sequence: TGTGCCAGCAGCTTACGGGAGAGCTCTGGAAACACCATATATTTT. Protein product: CASSLRESSGNTIYF. The rearrangement uses TRBV7-2 and TRBJ1-3; D gene uncertain. This CDR3 is 15 amino acids long. Per the germline V gene, CDR1 is SGHTA and CDR2 is FQGNSA. Trimming cost V 2 bases and J 0 bases, with 8 bases left between them.

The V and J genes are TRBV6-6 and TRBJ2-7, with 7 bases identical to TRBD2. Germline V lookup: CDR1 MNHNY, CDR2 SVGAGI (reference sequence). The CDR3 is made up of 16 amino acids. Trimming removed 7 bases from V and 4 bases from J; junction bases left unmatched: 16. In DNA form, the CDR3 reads TGTGCCAGCATCGATCCGGGCGGGAGCGGGTTTTACGAGCAGTACTTC. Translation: CASIDPGGSGFYEQYF.

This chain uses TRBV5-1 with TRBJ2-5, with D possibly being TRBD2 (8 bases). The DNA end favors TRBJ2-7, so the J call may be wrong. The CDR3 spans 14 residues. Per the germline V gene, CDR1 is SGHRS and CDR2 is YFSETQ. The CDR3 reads CASSVAGQLYEQYF. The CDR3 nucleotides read TGCGCCAGCAGCGTAGCGGGACAGTTGTACGAGCAGTACTTC.

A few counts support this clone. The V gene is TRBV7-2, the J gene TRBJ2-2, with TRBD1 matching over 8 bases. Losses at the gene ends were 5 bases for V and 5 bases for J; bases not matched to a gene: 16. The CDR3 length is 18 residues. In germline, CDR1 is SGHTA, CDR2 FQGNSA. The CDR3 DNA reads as TGTGCCAGCAGCCCTAGGCAGGGGGCGCTAAGAGGGACCGGGGAGCTGTTTTTT. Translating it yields CASSPRQGALRGTGELFF.

The CDR3 sequence is CASSSRGGTLNTQYF. The CDR3 nucleotides read TGTGCCAGTAGTTCCCGGGGGGGTACGCTAAATACGCAGTATTTT. The gene calls are TRBV19 and TRBJ2-3; TRBD2 agrees at 8 bases. The CDR3 sequence is 15 residues long. V lost 5 bases, J lost 7 bases, and 11 bases stayed unmatched. Germline V gene data show CDR1 as LNHDA and CDR2 as SQIVND (reference sequence).

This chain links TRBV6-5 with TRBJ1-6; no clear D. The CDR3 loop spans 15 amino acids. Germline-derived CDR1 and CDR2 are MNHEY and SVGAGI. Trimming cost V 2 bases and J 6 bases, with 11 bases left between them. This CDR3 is CASSYGGLSNSPLHF. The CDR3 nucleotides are TGTGCCAGCAGTTACGGAGGGTTGAGTAATTCACCCCTCCACTTT.

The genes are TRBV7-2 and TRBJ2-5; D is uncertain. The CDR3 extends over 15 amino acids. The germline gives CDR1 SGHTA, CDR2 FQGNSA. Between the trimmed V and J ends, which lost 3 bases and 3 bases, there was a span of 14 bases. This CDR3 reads CASSFIVERKETQYF. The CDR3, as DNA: TGTGCCAGCAGCTTTATAGTTGAGAGAAAAGAGACCCAGTACTTC. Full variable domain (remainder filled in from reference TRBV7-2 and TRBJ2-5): GAGVSQSPSNKVTEKGKDVELRCDPISGHTALYWYRQSLGQGLEFLIYFQGNSAPDKSGLPSDRFSAERTGGSVSTLTIQRTQQEDSAVYLCASSFIVERKETQYFGPGTRLLVL.

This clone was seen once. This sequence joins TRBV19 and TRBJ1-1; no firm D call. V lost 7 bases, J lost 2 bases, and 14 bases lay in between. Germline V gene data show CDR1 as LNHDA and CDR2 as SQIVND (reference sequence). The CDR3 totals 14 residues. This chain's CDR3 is CASKRLSLNTEAFF. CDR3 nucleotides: TGTGCCAGTAAGAGGTTGTCCCTTAACACTGAAGCTTTCTTT. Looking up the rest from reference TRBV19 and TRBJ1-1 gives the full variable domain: DGGITQSPKYLFRKEGQNVTLSCEQNLNHDAMYWYRQDPGQGLRLIYYSQIVNDFQKGDIAEGYSVSREKKESFPLTVTSAQKNPTAFYLCASKRLSLNTEAFFGQGTRLTVV.

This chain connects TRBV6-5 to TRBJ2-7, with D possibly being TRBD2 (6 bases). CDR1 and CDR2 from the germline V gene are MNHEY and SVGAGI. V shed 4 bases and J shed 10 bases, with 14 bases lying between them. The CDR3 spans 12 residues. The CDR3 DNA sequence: TGTGCCAGCAGTTCCCGACGACTAGTACAGTACTTC. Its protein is CASSSRRLVQYF.

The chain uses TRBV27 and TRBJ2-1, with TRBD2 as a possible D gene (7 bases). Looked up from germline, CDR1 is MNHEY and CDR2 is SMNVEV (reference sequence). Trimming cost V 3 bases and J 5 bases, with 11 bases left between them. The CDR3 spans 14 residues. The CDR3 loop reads CASSFRGGHNEQFF. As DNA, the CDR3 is TGTGCCAGCAGTTTTAGGGGGGGTCACAATGAGCAGTTCTTC.

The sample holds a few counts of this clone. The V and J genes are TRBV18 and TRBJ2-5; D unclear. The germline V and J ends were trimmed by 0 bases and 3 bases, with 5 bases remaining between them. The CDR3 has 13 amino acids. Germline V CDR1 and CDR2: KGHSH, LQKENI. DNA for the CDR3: TGTGCCAGCTCACCACCGGCCGAAGAGACCCAGTACTTC. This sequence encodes CASSPPAEETQYF.

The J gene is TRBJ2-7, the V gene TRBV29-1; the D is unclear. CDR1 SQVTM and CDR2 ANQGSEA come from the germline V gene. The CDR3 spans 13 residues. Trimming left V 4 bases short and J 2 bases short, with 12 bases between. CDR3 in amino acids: CSVVKASTYEQYF. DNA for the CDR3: TGCAGCGTTGTGAAAGCGTCTACCTACGAGCAGTACTTC.

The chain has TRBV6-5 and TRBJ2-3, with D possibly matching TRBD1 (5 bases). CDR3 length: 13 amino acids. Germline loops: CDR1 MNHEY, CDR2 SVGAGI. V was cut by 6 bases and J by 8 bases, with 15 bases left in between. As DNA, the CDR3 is TGTGCCAGCAGCCCAGTAGACAGCGCTACGCAGTATTTT. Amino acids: CASSPVDSATQYF.

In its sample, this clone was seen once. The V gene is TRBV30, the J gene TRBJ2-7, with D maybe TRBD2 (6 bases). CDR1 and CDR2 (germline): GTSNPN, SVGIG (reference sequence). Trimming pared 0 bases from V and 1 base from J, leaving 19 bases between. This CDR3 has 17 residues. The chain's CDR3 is CAWSVPPFSGPSYEQYF. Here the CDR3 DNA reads TGTGCCTGGAGTGTACCCCCCTTTAGCGGACCTTCCTACGAGCAGTACTTC. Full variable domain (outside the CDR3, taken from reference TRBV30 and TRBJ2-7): SQTIHQWPATLVQPVGSPLSLECTVEGTSNPNLYWYRQAAGRGLQLLFYSVGIGQISSEVPQNLSASRPQDRQFILSSKKLLLSDSGFYLCAWSVPPFSGPSYEQYFGPGTRLTVT.

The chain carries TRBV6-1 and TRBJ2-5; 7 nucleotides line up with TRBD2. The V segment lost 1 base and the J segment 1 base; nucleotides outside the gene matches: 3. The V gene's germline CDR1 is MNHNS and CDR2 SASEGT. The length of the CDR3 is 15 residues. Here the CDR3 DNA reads TGTGCCAGCAGTGAAGGTTCTAGCGGCCAAGAGACCCAGTACTTC. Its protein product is CASSEGSSGQETQYF.

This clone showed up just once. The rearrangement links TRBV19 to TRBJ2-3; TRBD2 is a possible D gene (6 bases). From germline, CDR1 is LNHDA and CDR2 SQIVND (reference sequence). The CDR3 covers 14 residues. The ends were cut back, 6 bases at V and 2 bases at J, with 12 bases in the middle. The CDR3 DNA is TGTGCCAGTAGGGAGGGAGAGAACACAGATACGCAGTATTTT. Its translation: CASREGENTDTQYF. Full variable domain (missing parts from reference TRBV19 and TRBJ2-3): DGGITQSPKYLFRKEGQNVTLSCEQNLNHDAMYWYRQDPGQGLRLIYYSQIVNDFQKGDIAEGYSVSREKKESFPLTVTSAQKNPTAFYLCASREGENTDTQYFGPGTRLTVL.

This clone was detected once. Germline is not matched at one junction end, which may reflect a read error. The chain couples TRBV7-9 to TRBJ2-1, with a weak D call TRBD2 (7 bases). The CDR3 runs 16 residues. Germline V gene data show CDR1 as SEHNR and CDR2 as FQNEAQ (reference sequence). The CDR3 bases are TGTTCCAGCAGCTTGGGGGGGGCGCGTATCGCGAATGAGCAGTTCTTC. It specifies CSSSLGGARIANEQFF.

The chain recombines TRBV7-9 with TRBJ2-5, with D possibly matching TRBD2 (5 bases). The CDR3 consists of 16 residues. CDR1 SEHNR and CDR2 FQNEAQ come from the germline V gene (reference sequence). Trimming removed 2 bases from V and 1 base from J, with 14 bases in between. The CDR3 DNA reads TGTGCCAGCAGCTTATCCCCACTAGAGATCCAAGAGACCCAGTACTTC. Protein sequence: CASSLSPLEIQETQYF.